This T cell receptor beta chain was captured in a study of OX40 agonist ivuxolimab in advanced cancers. Deletions cut 4 bases from V and 5 bases from J, with 6 bases between. Germline V gene data show CDR1 as MGHDK and CDR2 as SYGVNS. The CDR3 runs 12 residues. Produced via immunoSEQ multiplex PCR; TCRdb's table is partial and in-frame only. Among approximately 76,000 clones listed, 94% were seen once. The V call is TRBV25-1, the J call TRBJ2-1; D unclear. The receptor's source is an adult with an advanced solid tumor such as melanoma, head and neck, liver or kidney cancer. Sample: CD4+ or CD8+ T cells sorted from blood, taken in a trial of the OX40 agonist ivuxolimab. The CDR3 coding sequence is TGTGCCAGCAGTGCCCCGGACAATGAGCAGTTCTTC. As protein: CASSAPDNEQFF.